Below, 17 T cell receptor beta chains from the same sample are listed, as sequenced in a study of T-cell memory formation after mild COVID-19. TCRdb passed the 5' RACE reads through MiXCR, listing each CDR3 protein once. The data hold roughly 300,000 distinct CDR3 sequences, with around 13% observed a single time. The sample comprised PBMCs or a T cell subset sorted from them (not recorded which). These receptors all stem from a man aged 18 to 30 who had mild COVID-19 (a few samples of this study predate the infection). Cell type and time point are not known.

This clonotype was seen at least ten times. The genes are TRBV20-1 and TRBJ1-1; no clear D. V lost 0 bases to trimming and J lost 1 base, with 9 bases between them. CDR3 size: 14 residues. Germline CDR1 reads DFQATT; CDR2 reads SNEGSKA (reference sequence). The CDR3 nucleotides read TGCAGTGCTAGAGATCTGGGGAGGAACACTGAAGCTTTCTTT. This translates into CSARDLGRNTEAFF.

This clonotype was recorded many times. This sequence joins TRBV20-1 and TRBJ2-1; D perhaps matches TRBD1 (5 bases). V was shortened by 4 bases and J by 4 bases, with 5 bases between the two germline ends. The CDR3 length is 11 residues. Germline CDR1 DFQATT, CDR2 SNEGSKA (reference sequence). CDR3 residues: CSANRYNEQFF. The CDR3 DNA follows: TGCAGTGCTAACAGGTACAATGAGCAGTTCTTC.

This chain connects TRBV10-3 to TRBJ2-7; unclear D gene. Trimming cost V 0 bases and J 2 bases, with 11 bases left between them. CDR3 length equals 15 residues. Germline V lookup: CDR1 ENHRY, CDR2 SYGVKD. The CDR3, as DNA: TGTGCCATCAGTGAGTCGAGAACAACCCCCTACGAGCAGTACTTC. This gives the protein CAISESRTTPYEQYF.

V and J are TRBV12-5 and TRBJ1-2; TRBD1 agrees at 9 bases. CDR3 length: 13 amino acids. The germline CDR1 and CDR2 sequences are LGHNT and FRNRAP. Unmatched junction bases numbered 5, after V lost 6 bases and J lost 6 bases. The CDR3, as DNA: TGTGCTAGTGGAATGACAGGGGGTCATGGCTACACCTTC. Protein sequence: CASGMTGGHGYTF.

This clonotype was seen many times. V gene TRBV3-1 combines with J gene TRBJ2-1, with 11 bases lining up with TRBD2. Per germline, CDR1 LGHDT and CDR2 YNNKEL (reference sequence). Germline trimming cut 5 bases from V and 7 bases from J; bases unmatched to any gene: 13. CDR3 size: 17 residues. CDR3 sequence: CASSTILAGGPGNEQFF. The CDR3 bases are TGTGCCAGCAGCACGATCTTAGCGGGGGGGCCGGGGAATGAGCAGTTCTTC.

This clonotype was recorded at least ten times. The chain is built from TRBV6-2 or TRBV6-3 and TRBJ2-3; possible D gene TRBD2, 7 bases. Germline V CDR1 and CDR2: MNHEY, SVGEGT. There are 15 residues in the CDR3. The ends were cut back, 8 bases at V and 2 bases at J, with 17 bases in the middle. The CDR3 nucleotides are TGTGCCAGCTCGAGGAGGGGGGGGGTCACAGATACGCAGTATTTT. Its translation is CASSRRGGVTDTQYF.

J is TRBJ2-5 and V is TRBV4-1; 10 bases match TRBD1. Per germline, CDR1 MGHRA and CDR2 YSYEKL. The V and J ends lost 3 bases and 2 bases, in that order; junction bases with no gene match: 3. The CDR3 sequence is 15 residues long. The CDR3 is CASSHMDRGQETQYF. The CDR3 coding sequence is TGCGCCAGCAGCCATATGGACAGGGGGCAAGAGACCCAGTACTTC.

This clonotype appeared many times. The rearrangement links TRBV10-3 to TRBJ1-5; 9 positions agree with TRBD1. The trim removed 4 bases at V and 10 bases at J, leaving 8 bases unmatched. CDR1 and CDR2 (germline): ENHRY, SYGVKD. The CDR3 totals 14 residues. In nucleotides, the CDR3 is TGTGCCATCAGTGGTACCGGGACAGGGCTCCCCCAGCATTTT. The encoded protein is CAISGTGTGLPQHF.

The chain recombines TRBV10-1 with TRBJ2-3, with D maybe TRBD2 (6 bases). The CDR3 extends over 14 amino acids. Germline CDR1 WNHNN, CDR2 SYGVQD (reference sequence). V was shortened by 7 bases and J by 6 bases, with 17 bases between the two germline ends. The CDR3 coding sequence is TGCGCCAGCACCGCGGGGCCCGAAGCCGATACGCAGTATTTT. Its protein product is CASTAGPEADTQYF.

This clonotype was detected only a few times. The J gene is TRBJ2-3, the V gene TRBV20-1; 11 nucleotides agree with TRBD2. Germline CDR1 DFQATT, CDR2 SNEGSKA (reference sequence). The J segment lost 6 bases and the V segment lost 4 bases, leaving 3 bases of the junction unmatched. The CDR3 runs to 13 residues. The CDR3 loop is CSAILAGGDTQYF. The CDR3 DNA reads TGCAGTGCTATCCTAGCGGGGGGTGATACGCAGTATTTT.

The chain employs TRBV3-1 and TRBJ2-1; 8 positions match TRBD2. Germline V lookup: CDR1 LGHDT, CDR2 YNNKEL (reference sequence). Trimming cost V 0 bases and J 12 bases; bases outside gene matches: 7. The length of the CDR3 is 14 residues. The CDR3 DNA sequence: TGTGCCAGCAGCCAAGAGTCCCGGGGGGGAGGGCAGTTCTTC. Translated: CASSQESRGGGQFF.

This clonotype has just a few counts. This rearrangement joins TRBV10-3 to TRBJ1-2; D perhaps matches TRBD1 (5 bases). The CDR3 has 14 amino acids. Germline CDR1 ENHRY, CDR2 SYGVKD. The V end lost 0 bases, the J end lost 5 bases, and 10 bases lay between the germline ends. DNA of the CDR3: TGTGCCATCAGTGAGTCGGGACGGAGGTATGGCTACACCTTC. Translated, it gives CAISESGRRYGYTF.

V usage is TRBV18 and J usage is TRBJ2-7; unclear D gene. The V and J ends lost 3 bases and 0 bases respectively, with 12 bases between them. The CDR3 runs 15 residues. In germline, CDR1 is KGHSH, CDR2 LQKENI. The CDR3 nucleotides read TGTGCCAGCTCACCCGCGACACGGATCTCCTACGAGCAGTACTTC. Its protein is CASSPATRISYEQYF.

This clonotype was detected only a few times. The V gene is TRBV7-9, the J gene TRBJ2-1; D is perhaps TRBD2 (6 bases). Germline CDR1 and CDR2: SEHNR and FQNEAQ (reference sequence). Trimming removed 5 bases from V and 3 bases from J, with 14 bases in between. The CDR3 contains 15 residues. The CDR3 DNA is TGTGCCAGCAGCCTATCTAGCGAGGGCTACAATGAGCAGTTCTTC. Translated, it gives CASSLSSEGYNEQFF.

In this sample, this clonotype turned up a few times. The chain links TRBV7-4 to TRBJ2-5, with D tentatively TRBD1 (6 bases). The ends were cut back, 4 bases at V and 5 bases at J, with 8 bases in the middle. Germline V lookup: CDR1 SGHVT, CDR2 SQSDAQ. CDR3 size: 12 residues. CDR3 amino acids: CASSSGVETQYF. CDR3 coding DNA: TGTGCCAGCAGCTCAGGGGTGGAGACCCAGTACTTC.

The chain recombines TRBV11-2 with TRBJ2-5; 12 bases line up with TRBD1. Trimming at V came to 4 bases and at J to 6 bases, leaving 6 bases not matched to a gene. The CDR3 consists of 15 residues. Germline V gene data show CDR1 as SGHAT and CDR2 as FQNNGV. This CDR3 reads CASSWGQGASQTQYF. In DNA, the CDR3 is TGTGCCAGCAGCTGGGGACAGGGGGCGTCGCAGACCCAGTACTTC.

CDR3 protein: CAISEGNYGYTF. The CDR3 DNA sequence: TGTGCCATCAGTGAGGGGAACTATGGCTACACCTTC. V and J are TRBV10-3 and TRBJ1-2; D gene uncertain. The CDR3 length is 12 residues. V lost 2 bases and J 2 bases, leaving 3 bases between the germline ends. Germline V gives CDR1 ENHRY, CDR2 SYGVKD.